This TCR beta chain was captured in a study of PD-L1 blockade in urothelial cancer. Whole-study context: Blood was subjected to analysis at 3 weeks (second dose) and 6 weeks following treatment start. Blood samples had a median of 141,255 T cells, roughly 76,000 unique TCRs, and clonality roughly 0.074. Overall study results and limits: Below-median pretreatment blood TCR clonality was associated with improved progression-free and overall survival. In blood at 3 weeks, tumor-associated clones expanded more among patients with durable benefit.

Repertoires were generated with immunoSEQ multiplex PCR, while TCRdb's copy carries only in-frame clones and drops some. Found here are roughly 60,000 clones, approximately 80% of them singletons; the top ten hold approximately 4.7%. This CDR3 comprises 15 residues. The germline V and J ends were trimmed by 0 bases and 3 bases, with 11 bases remaining between them. In germline, CDR1 is WSHSY, CDR2 SAAADI. This clone was seen just once. Antigen unknown. This clonotype was obtained from a man in his 70s with urothelial cancer. The J gene is TRBJ1-2, the V gene TRBV10-2; tentatively, D is TRBD1 (5 bases). Source: PBMCs, taken around atezolizumab (anti-PD-L1) treatment. The CDR3 loop reads CASSESAGKDYGYTF. As DNA, the CDR3 is TGCGCCAGCAGTGAGTCGGCAGGGAAGGACTATGGCTACACCTTC.